Following are 21 T cell receptor beta chains from one sample sequenced in a study of blood T cell repertoires in COVID-19. TCRdb keeps only in-frame clones here, not all; method: immunoSEQ multiplex PCR. The repertoire includes 110,000 to 150,000 clones, around 81% of them detected once, and roughly 8.2% sits in the top ten. The sequenced material came from peripheral blood. The receptors here all came from a human donor in a cohort sampled during active COVID-19.

This chain connects TRBV6-5 to TRBJ1-2, with 7 bases matching TRBD1. Germline V lookup: CDR1 MNHEY, CDR2 SVGAGI. V was pared by 2 bases and J by 8 bases, with 8 bases of the junction left unmatched. The CDR3 consists of 14 residues. CDR3 amino acids: CASSYEAGGKGYTF. CDR3 DNA: TGTGCCAGCAGTTACGAAGCAGGGGGGAAAGGCTACACCTTC.

In its sample, this clone was seen a few times. The chain recombines TRBV5-8 with TRBJ2-6; TRBD1 is a possible D gene (5 bases). The CDR3 length is 15 residues. V dropped 0 bases and J dropped 1 base, with 5 bases sitting between them. Germline CDR1 is SGHTS and CDR2 is YDEGEE. The CDR3: CASSLAGSGANVLTF. CDR3 nucleotides: TGTGCCAGCAGCTTGGCAGGGTCTGGGGCCAACGTCCTGACTTTC.

The chain joins TRBV19 to TRBJ1-2, with 8 bases fitting TRBD1. CDR1 and CDR2 (germline): LNHDA, SQIVND (reference sequence). V was pared by 4 bases and J by 4 bases, with 5 bases of the junction left unmatched. The CDR3 contains 14 residues. CDR3 nucleotides: TGTGCCAGTAGTACCGGACAGGGCACCTATGGCTACACCTTC. This encodes CASSTGQGTYGYTF.

This chain connects TRBV27 to TRBJ1-2, with 8 bases lining up with TRBD1. Germline CDR1 is MNHEY and CDR2 is SMNVEV (reference sequence). The CDR3 sequence is 17 residues long. V was clipped by 5 bases and J by 0 bases; unmatched bases: 11. CDR3 amino acids: CASSPPADRDPNYGYTF. Here the CDR3 DNA reads TGTGCCAGCAGTCCCCCGGCGGACAGGGACCCTAACTATGGCTACACCTTC.

This clone was picked up one time. The CDR3 nucleotides read TGTGCCATCAGTAGCGGGAGCACTTACAATGAGCAGTTCTTC. Its translation: CAISSGSTYNEQFF. V and J are TRBV10-3 and TRBJ2-1; 8 positions match TRBD2. The CDR3 loop spans 14 amino acids. CDR1 ENHRY and CDR2 SYGVKD come from the germline V gene. V trimming: 5 bases; J trimming: 4 bases; junction bases outside the gene matches: 4.

This chain connects TRBV19 to TRBJ1-5; D not certain. The CDR3 is 16 amino acids. Germline loops: CDR1 LNHDA, CDR2 SQIVND (reference sequence). With 3 bases removed from V and 0 bases from J, the gap between germline ends came to 12 bases. This CDR3 is CASSIGWASSNQPQHF. DNA for the CDR3: TGTGCCAGTAGTATTGGGTGGGCTTCTAGCAATCAGCCCCAGCATTTT. The variable domain in full, with the rest retrieved from reference TRBV19 and TRBJ1-5, is DGGITQSPKYLFRKEGQNVTLSCEQNLNHDAMYWYRQDPGQGLRLIYYSQIVNDFQKGDIAEGYSVSREKKESFPLTVTSAQKNPTAFYLCASSIGWASSNQPQHFGDGTRLSIL.

This clone came up once. V usage is TRBV19 and J usage is TRBJ2-2; 7 bases are a match to TRBD2. Trimming removed 6 bases from V and 1 base from J; junction bases left unmatched: 11. Per germline, CDR1 LNHDA and CDR2 SQIVND (reference sequence). This CDR3 has 17 amino acids. The CDR3 spells CASSRGRAGGNTGELFF. The CDR3 DNA follows: TGTGCCAGTAGCAGAGGGAGGGCCGGGGGGAACACCGGGGAGCTGTTTTTT.

J is TRBJ2-7 and V is TRBV25-1; TRBD1 agrees at 7 bases. The length of the CDR3 is 14 residues. The germline V gene encodes CDR1 MGHDK and CDR2 SYGVNS. V shed 2 bases, J shed 2 bases, and the junction held 3 bases outside the gene matches. Here the CDR3 reads CASSEGQGAYEQYF. The CDR3 DNA is TGTGCCAGCAGTGAAGGGCAGGGGGCCTACGAGCAGTACTTC.

This clone was counted a single time. This sequence joins TRBV6-5 and TRBJ1-5, with no clear D. The CDR3 has 15 amino acids. The germline CDR1 and CDR2 sequences are MNHEY and SVGAGI. V was pared by 2 bases and J by 2 bases, with 10 bases between. The CDR3 protein is CASSYAPGGNQPQHF. DNA of the CDR3: TGTGCCAGCAGTTACGCCCCGGGTGGCAATCAGCCCCAGCATTTT.

The gene calls are TRBV27 and TRBJ2-7; 8 bases align to TRBD1. The V segment lost 5 bases and the J segment 5 bases; nucleotides outside the gene matches: 11. Germline V gene sequence: CDR1 MNHEY, CDR2 SMNVEV (reference sequence). The CDR3 runs 15 residues. This chain's CDR3 is CASSPLGAGQDEQYF. In DNA form, the CDR3 reads TGTGCCAGCAGTCCCCTCGGGGCGGGACAGGACGAGCAGTACTTC.

The rearrangement links TRBV9 to TRBJ2-3; 9 nucleotides line up with TRBD2. The CDR3 is made up of 15 amino acids. V shed 2 bases, J shed 2 bases, and the junction held 3 bases outside the gene matches. CDR1 and CDR2 from the germline V gene are SGDLS and YYNGEE. CDR3 nucleotides: TGTGCCAGCAGCGTTAGCGGGAGAACCACAGATACGCAGTATTTT. Amino acids: CASSVSGRTTDTQYF.

V is TRBV5-1 and J is TRBJ2-1; no clear D. This CDR3 is 11 amino acids long. With 4 bases removed from V and 9 bases from J, the gap between germline ends came to 8 bases. Germline values: CDR1 SGHRS, CDR2 YFSETQ. CDR3 in DNA: TGCGCCAGCAGCATAGAAATTGAGCAGTTCTTC. Amino acids: CASSIEIEQFF.

The V gene is TRBV18, the J gene TRBJ2-5, with unresolved D. Germline CDR1 reads KGHSH; CDR2 reads LQKENI. V lost 1 base, J lost 0 bases, and 6 bases lay in between. The CDR3 loop spans 14 amino acids. In DNA form, the CDR3 reads TGTGCCAGCTCACCACTTACTTACCAAGAGACCCAGTACTTC. It yields the protein CASSPLTYQETQYF.

The sample holds a few counts of this clone. The rearrangement links TRBV7-3 to TRBJ2-7; a possible D gene is TRBD2 (5 bases). This CDR3 spans 13 amino acids. Germline V gene sequence: CDR1 SGHTA, CDR2 FQGTGA. V gave up 3 bases and J gave up 5 bases, with 11 bases separating them. CDR3 DNA sequence: TGTGCCAGCAGCTTGGGGAGAGGACACGAGCAGTACTTC. This gives the protein CASSLGRGHEQYF.

This clone has a handful of counts. The rearrangement links TRBV7-2 to TRBJ2-7, with 9 bases lining up with TRBD1. Germline-derived CDR1 and CDR2 are SGHTA and FQGNSA. This CDR3 has 16 residues. The J segment lost 4 bases and the V segment lost 0 bases, leaving 7 bases of the junction unmatched. CDR3 bases: TGTGCCAGCAGCTTAGCGCGAGGGACAGGGAGATACGAGCAGTACTTC. Its translation: CASSLARGTGRYEQYF.

This rearrangement joins TRBV18 to TRBJ2-7; 8 nucleotides match TRBD1. This CDR3 comprises 14 residues. In germline, CDR1 is KGHSH, CDR2 LQKENI. Trimming at V came to 3 bases and at J to 5 bases, leaving 6 bases not matched to a gene. The CDR3: CASSPGQGKNEQYF. CDR3 sequence (DNA): TGTGCCAGCTCACCCGGACAGGGTAAAAACGAGCAGTACTTC. The complete variable domain, with remaining parts taken from reference TRBV18 and TRBJ2-7, reads NAGVMQNPRHLVRRRGQEARLRCSPMKGHSHVYWYRQLPEEGLKFMVYLQKENIIDESGMPKERFSAEFPKEGPSILRIQQVVRGDSAAYFCASSPGQGKNEQYFGPGTRLTVT.

The chain carries TRBV28 and TRBJ2-7; a weak D match, TRBD2 (6 bases). Trimming pared 6 bases from V and 2 bases from J, leaving 17 bases between. CDR1 and CDR2 from the germline V gene are MDHEN and SYDVKM. The CDR3 runs 15 residues. This CDR3 is CASREADTGAYEQYF. The CDR3 DNA reads TGTGCCAGCAGGGAGGCGGACACGGGGGCCTACGAGCAGTACTTC.

The V gene is TRBV11-2, the J gene TRBJ2-1, with 10 bases identical to TRBD1. Unmatched junction bases numbered 3, after V lost 5 bases and J lost 2 bases. Germline lookup yields CDR1 SGHAT and CDR2 FQNNGV. The CDR3 spans 15 residues. The CDR3 nucleotides read TGTGCCAGCAGCCTAGGGACAGGGGCCTACAATGAGCAGTTCTTC. It translates to CASSLGTGAYNEQFF. Full variable domain (outside the CDR3, taken from reference TRBV11-2 and TRBJ2-1): EAGVAQSPRYKIIEKRQSVAFWCNPISGHATLYWYQQILGQGPKLLIQFQNNGVVDDSQLPKDRFSAERLKGVDSTLKIQPAKLEDSAVYLCASSLGTGAYNEQFFGPGTRLTVL.

The J gene is TRBJ2-7, the V gene TRBV5-5; no clear D gene. CDR1 and CDR2 (germline): SGHKS, YYEKEE (reference sequence). This CDR3 has 13 amino acids. With 2 bases removed from V and 1 base from J, the gap between germline ends came to 7 bases. The CDR3 sequence is CASSFVVSYEQYF. The CDR3 DNA reads as TGTGCCAGCAGCTTTGTCGTTTCCTACGAGCAGTACTTC.

The chain carries TRBV4-3 and TRBJ2-7; 7 bases agree with TRBD1. The length of the CDR3 is 16 residues. Trimming cost V 1 base and J 0 bases; bases outside gene matches: 6. Per the germline V gene, CDR1 is LGHNA and CDR2 is YSLEER. In DNA form, the CDR3 reads TGCGCCAGCAGCCAAGCGAGAGGGGGCCGCTCCTACGAGCAGTACTTC. Encoded protein: CASSQARGGRSYEQYF.

The rearrangement links TRBV27 to TRBJ2-5, with D possibly TRBD2 on 5 matching bases. V lost 0 bases to trimming and J lost 2 bases, with 7 bases between them. Germline V CDR1 and CDR2: MNHEY, SMNVEV (reference sequence). The CDR3 covers 14 residues. The CDR3 DNA sequence: TGTGCCAGCAGTTTATCACGGGGTCAAGAGACCCAGTACTTC. This encodes CASSLSRGQETQYF.